These 27 T cell receptor beta chains originate from one sample sequenced in a study of CD8+CD57+ T cells in acquired aplastic anemia. The template for TCR beta VDJ and CDR3 sequence profiling was genomic DNA. TCRdb processed the reads anew with MiXCR; each CDR3 protein has one entry. The sample records a few hundred thousand distinct CDR3 sequences, 45% to 70% being singletons. The sequenced sample consisted of sorted CD4+, CD8+, or CD8+CD57+ T cells (not recorded which) from PBMCs. These receptors were collected from a human donor with severe aplastic anemia or a healthy control (not recorded which).

A few counts support this clonotype. The chain joins TRBV10-3 to TRBJ2-7, with 9 bases matching TRBD2. CDR1 is ENHRY and CDR2 is SYGVKD in the germline V gene. The CDR3 loop spans 14 amino acids. V lost 7 bases and J lost 6; bases outside the gene matches: 10. The CDR3 is CAITVLAGTGEQYF. DNA for the CDR3: TGTGCCATCACCGTTCTAGCGGGGACGGGCGAGCAGTACTTC.

V is TRBV7-2 and J is TRBJ2-2, with D hard to call. Germline V gene lookup returns CDR1 SGHTA and CDR2 FQGNSA. The CDR3 runs 15 residues. V lost 0 bases to trimming and J lost 2 bases, with 7 bases between them. The CDR3 DNA sequence: TGTGCCAGCAGCTTAGCGAGTCTAAACACCGGGGAGCTGTTTTTT. Amino acid sequence: CASSLASLNTGELFF.

The chain has TRBV6-1 and TRBJ1-2; the D gene is possibly TRBD1 (6 bases). V shed 5 bases and J shed 0 bases, with 10 bases lying between them. Per germline, CDR1 MNHNS and CDR2 SASEGT. The CDR3 extends over 14 amino acids. CDR3 region: CASSRDTSNYGYTF. As DNA, the CDR3 is TGTGCCAGCAGTCGGGACACCTCTAACTATGGCTACACCTTC.

The rearrangement uses TRBV6-5 and TRBJ1-1, with D maybe TRBD1 (6 bases). CDR1 is MNHEY, CDR2 SVGAGI, per germline. CDR3 length: 16 amino acids. Trimming cost V 5 bases and J 3 bases, with 19 bases left between them. Written as DNA, the CDR3 is TGTGCCAGCAGTACGGGAATGGGGGGGCCGGACACTGAAGCTTTCTTT. This translates into CASSTGMGGPDTEAFF.

The V call is TRBV19, the J call TRBJ1-1; 7 bases fit TRBD1. Germline CDR1 and CDR2: LNHDA and SQIVND (reference sequence). V was pared by 9 bases and J by 5 bases, with 15 bases of the junction left unmatched. CDR3 length equals 15 residues. CDR3: CASTGAHLGRTEAFF. Here the CDR3 DNA reads TGTGCCAGCACAGGGGCTCACTTGGGACGAACTGAAGCTTTCTTT.

Details on this clonotype: Being one base from a much bigger clone, this may be a read error. V gene TRBV3-2 combines with J gene TRBJ2-7. TRBV3-2 is a recognized pseudogene. The CDR3 sequence is 14 residues long. CDR3: CASSQVSRSYEQYF. The DNA for the CDR3 is TGTGCCAGCAGCCAAGTCAGCAGATCCTACGAGCAGTACTTC.

As regards this clonotype: A clone one base away is much larger, so this may be a read error. The V and J genes are TRBV27 and TRBJ2-7; D is unresolved. V was shortened by 4 bases and J by 6 bases, with 13 bases between the two germline ends. Germline V gene lookup returns CDR1 MNHEY and CDR2 SMNVEV (reference sequence). The CDR3 extends over 13 amino acids. The CDR3, as DNA: TGTGCCAGCAGTTCCCAGAGTGCTGGCGAGCAGTACTTC. Residues: CASSSQSAGEQYF.

For this clonotype: The junction differs from germline at one of its ends, possibly a read error. The rearrangement joins TRBV2 to TRBJ1-6; D is undetermined. Germline CDR1 SNHLY, CDR2 FYNNEI. The CDR3 is made up of 12 amino acids. CDR3 nucleotides: TGTGTCAGCACCTTCTATAGTTCACCCCTCCACTTT. Amino acids: CVSTFYSSPLHF. Looking up the rest from reference TRBV2 and TRBJ1-6 gives the full variable domain: EPEVTQTPSHQVTQMGQEVILRCVPISNHLYFYWYRQILGQKVEFLVSFYNNEISEKSEIFDDQFSVERPDGSNFTLKIRSTKLEDSAMYFCVSTFYSSPLHFGNGTRLTVT.

This clonotype was seen repeatedly, ten times or more. The rearrangement links TRBV7-2 to TRBJ2-7, with a tentative D call TRBD2 (5 bases). The germline gives CDR1 SGHTA, CDR2 FQGNSA. The CDR3 is 15 amino acids. Trimming left V 1 base short and J 5 bases short, with 15 bases between. The CDR3 loop reads CASSLEDWTGDEQYF. The CDR3 nucleotides are TGTGCCAGCAGCTTAGAGGATTGGACTGGAGACGAGCAGTACTTC.

This chain links TRBV10-3 with TRBJ1-1, with 8 nucleotides matching TRBD1. CDR3 length: 14 residues. Germline values: CDR1 ENHRY, CDR2 SYGVKD. After removal of 3 bases from V and 6 bases from J, the junction contained 6 bases not matched to a gene. CDR3 nucleotide sequence: TGTGCCATCAGTGAAGGGAGACAGGGGTCTGAAGCTTTCTTT. Its protein product is CAISEGRQGSEAFF.

The chain carries TRBV29-1 and TRBJ2-1; weak D call: TRBD2 (6 bases). Germline V lookup: CDR1 SQVTM, CDR2 ANQGSEA. The ends were cut back, 0 bases at V and 5 bases at J, with 14 bases in the middle. The CDR3 loop spans 15 amino acids. The CDR3 is CSVEDRGVGDNEQFF. DNA for the CDR3: TGCAGCGTTGAAGATCGCGGGGTGGGGGACAATGAGCAGTTCTTC.

This clonotype was observed at least ten times. The chain employs TRBV28 and TRBJ2-7; D perhaps matches TRBD1 (6 bases). Looked up from germline, CDR1 is MDHEN and CDR2 is SYDVKM. The CDR3 is 15 amino acids. V was cut by 5 bases and J by 3 bases, with 17 bases left in between. This CDR3 is CASSPPGQVFYEQYF. Here the CDR3 DNA reads TGTGCCAGCAGTCCTCCGGGACAAGTATTCTACGAGCAGTACTTC.

With respect to this clonotype: Relative to the germline gene, one junction end is altered; a read error may explain this. The chain joins TRBV6-7 to TRBJ1-6; D is unclear. TRBV6-7 is an open reading frame whose function is uncertain. The CDR3 is 19 amino acids. CDR3 nucleotide sequence: TGTGCCAGCAGTTACAGGGCCCTCGTTGCCGACTCCTATAATTCGCCCCTCCACTTT. This sequence encodes CASSYRALVADSYNSPLHF.

The V call is TRBV29-1, the J call TRBJ2-3; D perhaps matches TRBD1 (5 bases). The ends were cut back, 1 base at V and 6 bases at J, with 11 bases in the middle. The CDR3 runs 13 residues. Per the germline V gene, CDR1 is SQVTM and CDR2 is ANQGSEA. The CDR3 is CSVEGGGVDTQYF. CDR3 in DNA: TGCAGCGTTGAAGGGGGCGGTGTGGATACGCAGTATTTT.

For this clonotype: At one boundary the junction diverges from the germline segment, which might be a read error. The chain joins TRBV20-1 to TRBJ1-1; perhaps TRBD1 as D (5 bases). From germline, CDR1 is DFQATT and CDR2 SNEGSKA (reference sequence). This CDR3 is 14 amino acids long. The CDR3 DNA follows: TGCAGTGCTAGAGATAACTCAGGGACCACTGGAGCTTTCTTT. Amino acids: CSARDNSGTTGAFF.

CDR3 region: CASSQSSPLGYTF. The CDR3 region has the DNA TGTGCCAGCAGCCAAAGCAGCCCCCTTGGCTACACCTTC. The rearrangement uses TRBV25-1 and TRBJ1-2; the D is unclear. This CDR3 contains 13 residues. Germline assignment: CDR1 MGHDK and CDR2 SYGVNS. V shed 6 bases and J shed 7 bases, with 15 bases lying between them.

The chain recombines TRBV20-1 with TRBJ2-7, with 8 bases lining up with TRBD1. This CDR3 is built from 14 residues. The germline V gene encodes CDR1 DFQATT and CDR2 SNEGSKA (reference sequence). Losses at the gene ends were 4 bases for V and 3 bases for J; bases not matched to a gene: 8. CDR3 loop: CSANPGTGVYEQYF. The CDR3 DNA follows: TGCAGTGCTAACCCCGGGACAGGCGTCTACGAGCAGTACTTC.

The chain joins TRBV3-1 to TRBJ1-2; D is undetermined. The CDR3 length is 16 residues. Germline V gene lookup returns CDR1 LGHDT and CDR2 YNNKEL (reference sequence). Trimming took 0 bases from V and 1 from J, leaving 12 bases between them. CDR3 sequence: CASSQELGFGNYGYTF. The CDR3, as DNA: TGTGCCAGCAGCCAAGAGTTAGGGTTCGGTAACTATGGCTACACCTTC.

The gene calls are TRBV20-1 and TRBJ2-3, with 8 nucleotides matching TRBD2. The CDR3 totals 19 residues. The V gene end was trimmed by 0 bases and the J gene end by 1 base; junction bases not matched to a gene: 15. CDR1 DFQATT and CDR2 SNEGSKA come from the germline V gene (reference sequence). The CDR3 reads CSARDYSGSGTRGTDTQYF. The CDR3 coding sequence is TGCAGTGCTAGAGATTACAGCGGGAGCGGGACGCGGGGCACAGATACGCAGTATTTT.

This clonotype was seen many times. J is TRBJ1-6 and V is TRBV4-3, with D tentatively TRBD1 (6 bases). Germline-derived CDR1 and CDR2 are LGHNA and YSLEER. Trimming stripped 4 bases from V and 3 bases from J, with 7 bases between. The CDR3 has 14 residues. CDR3 sequence: CASSRDNYNSPLHF. CDR3 nucleotides: TGCGCCAGCAGCCGGGACAACTATAATTCACCCCTCCACTTT.

This sequence joins TRBV2 and TRBJ2-3, with D maybe TRBD1 (5 bases). This CDR3 spans 18 amino acids. Germline CDR1 is SNHLY and CDR2 is FYNNEI. V was clipped by 5 bases and J by 2 bases, with 23 bases between them. The CDR3 here is CASSSLDPGSANTDTQYF. CDR3 in DNA: TGTGCCAGCAGTTCCTTAGATCCAGGGTCTGCTAACACAGATACGCAGTATTTT.

The rearrangement joins TRBV5-6 to TRBJ2-6; no definite D call. The V gene's germline CDR1 is SGHDT and CDR2 YYEEEE. V lost 1 base, J lost 0 bases, and 11 bases lay in between. CDR3 length equals 17 residues. CDR3 sequence: CASSLQRSDSGANVLTF. DNA for the CDR3: TGTGCCAGCAGCTTGCAACGGTCCGACTCTGGGGCCAACGTCCTGACTTTC.

The J gene is TRBJ2-7, the V gene TRBV15, with 9 bases fitting TRBD1. V was clipped by 0 bases and J by 0 bases; unmatched bases: 6. Looked up from germline, CDR1 is LNHNV and CDR2 is YYDKDF (reference sequence). The CDR3 is made up of 17 amino acids. This CDR3 is CATSRDLDRGTSYEQYF. As DNA, the CDR3 is TGTGCCACCAGCAGAGATCTGGACAGGGGAACCTCCTACGAGCAGTACTTC. The variable domain in full, with the rest retrieved from reference TRBV15 and TRBJ2-7, is DAMVIQNPRYQVTQFGKPVTLSCSQTLNHNVMYWYQQKSSQAPKLLFHYYDKDFNNEADTPDNFQSRRPNTSFCFLDIRSPGLGDTAMYLCATSRDLDRGTSYEQYFGPGTRLTVT.

The chain combines TRBV7-8 with TRBJ1-5; D is perhaps TRBD1 (5 bases). The CDR3 length is 16 residues. Germline CDR1 SGHVS, CDR2 FQNEAQ. Trimming removed 1 base at V and 2 bases at J, with 12 bases between. The CDR3: CASSLGAGSGNQPQHF. CDR3 sequence (DNA): TGTGCCAGCAGCTTAGGGGCAGGGTCGGGCAATCAGCCCCAGCATTTT.

This clonotype came up many times. CDR3 DNA sequence: TGTGCCAGCAGCTATGACAGCTACGAGCAGTACTTC. Protein: CASSYDSYEQYF. The chain carries TRBV11-2 and TRBJ2-7, with D possibly being TRBD1 (5 bases). This CDR3 region has 12 residues. Trimming cost V 4 bases and J 3 bases, with 7 bases left between them. The germline gives CDR1 SGHAT, CDR2 FQNNGV.

Many counts were recorded for this clonotype. This sequence joins TRBV7-2 and TRBJ1-4; 7 nucleotides match TRBD1. The J segment lost 10 bases and the V segment lost 3 bases, leaving 11 bases of the junction unmatched. Germline CDR1 reads SGHTA; CDR2 reads FQGNSA. The CDR3 consists of 15 residues. The CDR3 DNA sequence: TGTGCCAGCAGCTTCGGGCACGAACCAGGGGGAAAACTGTTTTTT. This translates into CASSFGHEPGGKLFF.

This rearrangement joins TRBV20-1 to TRBJ2-1, with 8 positions matching TRBD1. The J segment lost 5 bases and the V segment lost 5 bases, leaving 5 bases of the junction unmatched. The germline V gene has CDR1 DFQATT and CDR2 SNEGSKA (reference sequence). The CDR3 sequence is 13 residues long. The CDR3 DNA reads as TGCAGTGCTCGCGGACAGGGTGACAATGAGCAGTTCTTC. Its translation is CSARGQGDNEQFF.